This T cell receptor (beta chain) was obtained from a study of T cells in Graves' hyperthyroidism and ophthalmopathy (dated by TCRdb to between 2018 and 2021). At the level of the whole study: Peripheral blood was sampled at the time of initial diagnosis, prior to any treatment. To identify TCR V-J signatures that set the groups apart, the researchers used a discovery cohort of more than 95 patients, made up of 43 with Graves' ophthalmopathy and some 58 with stable Graves' hyperthyroidism. Prospective prediction of ophthalmopathy was tested in an independent validation cohort consisting of some 20 hyperthyroidism patients and more than 15 patients who later progressed to ophthalmopathy. For training and testing, the 95 to 100 patients in the discovery cohort were randomly divided in a 7:3 ratio. The study also compared thyroid tissue and blood T-cell repertoires from 6 or 7 Graves' hyperthyroidism patients. Once sampling was done, hyperthyroidism patients were given methimazole at a starting dose of 30 mg daily, whereas ophthalmopathy patients were given high-dose intravenous methylprednisolone. According to the paper, TCR Vbeta CDR3 sequencing was carried out on 120 to 150 peripheral blood samples, which came from some 41 ophthalmopathy, roughly 75 hyperthyroidism and approximately 17 progressor patients.

The paper as a whole reports these results and caveats: In validation, the model predicted progression to ophthalmopathy with roughly 70% sensitivity and about 73% specificity, a median of 6.5 months before onset. A model built on a 13 V-J signature distinguished ophthalmopathy from stable hyperthyroidism, reaching around 88% sensitivity and about 81% specificity in cross-validation and 80%/75% in testing. Sample size was not statistically predetermined, and blinding of investigators to group allocation was not performed. Blood samples also contained most of the expanded thyroid clonotypes (frequency above 0.001), which suggests that blood repertoires may reflect thyroid immune responses.

Stable Graves' hyperthyroidism was defined as the absence of progression to ophthalmopathy over 18 months of follow-up. The hyperthyroidism patients were between 18 and 65 years old and newly diagnosed, with a disease duration of less than 2 months. Any patient with an uncontrolled infection, another autoimmune disease, pregnancy or lactation was excluded. Diagnoses were based on clinical symptoms, serum thyroxine and TRAb, thyroid ultrasound and orbital computed tomography. Ficoll-Paque density gradient centrifugation was used to isolate PBMCs from about 10 ml of fresh peripheral blood. Trizol reagent was used to extract total RNA, and RNA quality was then checked on an Agilent 2100 Bioanalyzer. The TCR beta CDR3 regions were amplified from RNA transcripts. For the first round of RT-PCR on the TCR CDR3, the HTBI primer set was used together with the Qiagen OneStep RT-PCR kit. Libraries were constructed in a second round of multiplex PCR, after which size selection and purification were performed. Libraries were sequenced paired-end with 100 bp reads on an Illumina HiSeq2000. On the authors' methods: Raw data were processed with SOAPnuke, discarding reads with adapters, uncalled bases, mean Phred below 15, or no exact constant-primer or identifier match. COPE v1.2.5 was used to merge the high-quality paired reads, and each unique nucleotide sequence was defined as a clonotype. MiTCR v1.1 was used to align the clonotypes against IMGT TRBV, TRBD and TRBJ reference segments. The analysis was restricted to V-J combinations with a frequency above 0.0001, which together covered around 99% of the repertoires. The TCS score was defined as the ratio of F50 (clonal expansion) to E x V (chaos), calculated using BLOSUM62-based TCRdist between CDR3 peptides within each V-J. Welch's t-statistics and random forest reduced approximately 520 V-J features to about 12, which were used in a naive Bayes classifier (R e1071). TCRdb passed the public sequencing reads through fastp at Q25 and MiXCR, retaining productive beta sequences. Each record represents a unique CDR3 protein, reported with the most common genes and DNA among its rows. The V and J calls shown here were made by TCRdb, not taken from the authors' results. A total of approximately 370,000 distinct CDR3 sequences appear in this sample, 14% to 15% of them only once. About 33% of the sample belongs to the ten largest clones.

According to the germline V gene, CDR1 reads MDHEN and CDR2 reads SYDVKM. V is clipped by 6 bases and J by 3 bases, and the sequence between their germline boundaries is 5 bases long. There are 12 amino acids in the CDR3, from cysteine to phenylalanine inclusive. Left in the record is the CDR3 DNA by itself, 36 bases read in frame from the first base. On this clonotype itself: Its antigen remains undetermined. No per-base quality is available; no much larger clone lies one base away.

This chain joins TRBV28 to TRBJ1-4; the D gene is not confidently resolved. Material for sequencing was blood. This clonotype was sampled from a woman between 25 and 40 years old with Graves' hyperthyroidism. The DNA is TGTGCCAGCAGCGCCCCTAATGAAAAACTGTTTTTT. Translated, it gives CASSAPNEKLFF.